The entry that follows covers one T cell receptor (beta chain) sequence. The V end lost 0 bases, the J end lost 2 bases, and 11 bases lay between the germline ends. Per germline, CDR1 LGHDT and CDR2 YNNKEL (reference sequence). CDR3 length: 15 residues. In the source study's methods: By means of reference gene primer amplification, nucleated cell counts were estimated. The assay was immunoSEQ multiplex PCR, and TCRdb's table has in-frame clones only and misses some. Clone size and V and J calls were adopted from that table, with D and trimming inferred from the DNA. This table has approximately 150,000 clones, approximately 79% appearing once. The data stem from a study of blood T cell repertoires in COVID-19. Study summary: Italy, Spain and the United States were the sources of the convalescent and acute COVID-19 samples. T cells, B-cell-depleted T cells, or PBMCs provided the cDNA or gDNA that served as material.

One Seattle source followed patients from active infection through their disease course. This chain joins TRBV3-1 (or the pseudogene TRBV3-2) and TRBJ2-7; D is perhaps TRBD1 (5 bases). This TCR was sampled from a woman in her sixties or seventies with COVID-19, enrolled during active disease. Sequencing used peripheral blood. This CDR3 is CASSQDPQGAYEQYF. In nucleotides, the CDR3 is TGTGCCAGCAGCCAAGACCCCCAGGGTGCCTACGAGCAGTACTTC.